This T cell receptor beta chain was captured in a study of T cells in localized non-small cell lung cancer. Overall study results and limits: Heterogeneity stays possible, as sequencing covered only one tumor region. Longer overall survival was associated with a higher density of T cells in the blood.

The germline gives CDR1 SGHRS, CDR2 YFSETQ. This CDR3 is 15 amino acids long. Trimming left V 2 bases short and J 0 bases short, with 11 bases between. Comment on this clone: Its target is not known.

Assay: immunoSEQ multiplex PCR; the TCRdb copy retains only in-frame clones and omits some. The data show fewer than 100,000 clones, over 80% seen once. This sample comprised peripheral blood, obtained before any cancer treatment. V usage is TRBV5-1 and J usage is TRBJ1-2; D is ambiguous. This TCR was recovered from a man aged 40 to 75 with stage I squamous cell lung carcinoma. CDR3 in DNA: TGCGCCAGCAGCTTATCCGGCGAGCCTAACTATGGCTACACCTTC. It encodes CASSLSGEPNYGYTF.